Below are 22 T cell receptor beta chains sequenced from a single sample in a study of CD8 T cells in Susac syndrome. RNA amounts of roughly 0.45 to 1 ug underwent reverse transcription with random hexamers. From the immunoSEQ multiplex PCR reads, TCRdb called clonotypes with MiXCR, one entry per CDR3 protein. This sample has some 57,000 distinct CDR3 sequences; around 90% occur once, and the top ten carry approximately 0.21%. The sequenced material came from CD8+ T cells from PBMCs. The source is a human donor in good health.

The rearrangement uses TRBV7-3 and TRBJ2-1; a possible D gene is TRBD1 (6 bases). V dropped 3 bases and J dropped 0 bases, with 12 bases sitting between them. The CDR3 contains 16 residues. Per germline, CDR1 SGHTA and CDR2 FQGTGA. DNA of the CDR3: TGTGCCAGCAGCTTTACCCCGGACAGCTCCTACAATGAGCAGTTCTTC. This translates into CASSFTPDSSYNEQFF.

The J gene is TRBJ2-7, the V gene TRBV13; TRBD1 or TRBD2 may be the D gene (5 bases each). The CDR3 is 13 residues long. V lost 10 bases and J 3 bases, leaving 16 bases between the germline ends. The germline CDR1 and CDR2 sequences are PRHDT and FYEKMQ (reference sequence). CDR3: CATNRDGDYEQYF. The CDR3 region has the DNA TGTGCCACTAACCGGGACGGCGACTACGAGCAGTACTTC.

The CDR3 reads CASSPRQGYEQYF. The CDR3 nucleotides are TGTGCCAGCAGCCCGAGACAGGGTTACGAGCAGTACTTC. The V call is TRBV7-3, the J call TRBJ2-7; TRBD1 matches at 7 bases. Germline CDR1 is SGHTA and CDR2 is FQGTGA. V lost 5 bases and J lost 4; bases outside the gene matches: 5. The CDR3 covers 13 residues.

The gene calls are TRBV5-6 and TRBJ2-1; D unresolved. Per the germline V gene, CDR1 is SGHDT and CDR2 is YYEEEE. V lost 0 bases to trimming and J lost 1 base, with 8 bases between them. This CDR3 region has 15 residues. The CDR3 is CASSLELESYNEQFF. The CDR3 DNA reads TGTGCCAGCAGCTTGGAGTTGGAGTCCTACAATGAGCAGTTCTTC.

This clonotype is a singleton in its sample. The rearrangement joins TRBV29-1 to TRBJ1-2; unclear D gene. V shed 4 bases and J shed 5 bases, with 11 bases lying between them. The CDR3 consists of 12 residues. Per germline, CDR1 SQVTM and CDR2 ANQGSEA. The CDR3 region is CSVGEGSYGYTF. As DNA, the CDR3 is TGCAGCGTTGGCGAAGGGAGTTATGGCTACACCTTC. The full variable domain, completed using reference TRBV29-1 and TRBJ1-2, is SAVISQKPSRDICQRGTSLTIQCQVDSQVTMMFWYRQQPGQSLTLIATANQGSEATYESGFVIDKFPISRPNLTFSTLTVSNMSPEDSSIYLCSVGEGSYGYTFGSGTRLTVV.

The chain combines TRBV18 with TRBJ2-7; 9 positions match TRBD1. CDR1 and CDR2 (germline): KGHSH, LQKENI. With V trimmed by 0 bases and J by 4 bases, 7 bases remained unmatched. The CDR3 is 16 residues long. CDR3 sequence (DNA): TGTGCCAGCTCACCACCGGTCACCGGGACAGGGTACGAGCAGTACTTC. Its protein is CASSPPVTGTGYEQYF.

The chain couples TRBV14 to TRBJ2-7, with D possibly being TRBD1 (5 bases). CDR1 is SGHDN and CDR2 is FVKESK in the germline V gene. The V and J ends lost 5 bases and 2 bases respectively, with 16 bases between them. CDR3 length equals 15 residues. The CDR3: CASSVQDDVTYEQYF. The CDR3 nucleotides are TGTGCCAGCAGCGTACAGGACGACGTTACCTACGAGCAGTACTTC.

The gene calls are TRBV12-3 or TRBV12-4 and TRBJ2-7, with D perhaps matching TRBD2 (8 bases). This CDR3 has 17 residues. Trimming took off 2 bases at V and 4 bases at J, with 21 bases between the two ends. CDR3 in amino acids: CASSLTSGGTVLYEQYF. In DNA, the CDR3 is TGTGCCAGCAGTTTAACATCGGGGGGGACAGTACTATACGAGCAGTACTTC.

CDR3 region: CASSFLGSTDTQYF. The CDR3 coding sequence is TGTGCCAGCAGTTTTCTCGGGAGCACAGATACGCAGTATTTT. The chain uses TRBV12-3 or TRBV12-4 and TRBJ2-3; D call uncertain. The ends were cut back, 3 bases at V and 0 bases at J, with 7 bases in the middle. The CDR3 totals 14 residues.

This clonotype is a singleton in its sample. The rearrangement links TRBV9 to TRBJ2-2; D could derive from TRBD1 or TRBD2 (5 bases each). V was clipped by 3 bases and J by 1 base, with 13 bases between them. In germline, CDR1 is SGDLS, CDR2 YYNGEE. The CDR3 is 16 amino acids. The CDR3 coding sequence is TGTGCCAGCAGCGGGGACGGGGTGAGGAACACCGGGGAGCTGTTTTTT. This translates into CASSGDGVRNTGELFF.

CDR3 bases: TGTGCCAGCAGCTTAGACTCGGAGGGGGTGGCGACCACTGAAGCTTTCTTT. It is translated as CASSLDSEGVATTEAFF. The chain recombines TRBV7-9 with TRBJ1-1; tentatively, D is TRBD1 (6 bases). Trimming took 1 base from V and 4 from J, leaving 19 bases between them. Germline lookup yields CDR1 SEHNR and CDR2 FQNEAQ (reference sequence). The CDR3 length is 17 residues.

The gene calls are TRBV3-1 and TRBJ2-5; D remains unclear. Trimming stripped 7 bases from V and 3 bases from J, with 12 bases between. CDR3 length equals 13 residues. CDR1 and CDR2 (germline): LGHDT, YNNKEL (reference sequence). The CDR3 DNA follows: TGTGCCAGCATTGGAGCTCTTGAAGAGACCCAGTACTTC. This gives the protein CASIGALEETQYF.

The CDR3: CASTIGYNEQFF. In nucleotides, the CDR3 is TGTGCCAGCACCATCGGCTACAATGAGCAGTTCTTC. The J gene is TRBJ2-1, the V gene TRBV28; D remains unclear. There are 12 residues in the CDR3. Trimming took off 7 bases at V and 3 bases at J, with 7 bases between the two ends. Germline CDR1 and CDR2: MDHEN and SYDVKM.

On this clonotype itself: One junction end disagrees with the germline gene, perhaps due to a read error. The CDR3 sequence is CASANPGQGLPLHF. The CDR3 DNA reads TGTGCCAGTGCTAACCCGGGACAGGGGTTACCCCTCCATTTT. This chain joins TRBV19 and TRBJ1-6; TRBD1 aligns across 10 bases. There are 14 residues in the CDR3. Germline V gene lookup returns CDR1 LNHDA and CDR2 SQIVND (reference sequence). Variable domain in full (rest from reference TRBV19 and TRBJ1-6): DGGITQSPKYLFRKEGQNVTLSCEQNLNHDAMYWYRQDPGQGLRLIYYSQIVNDFQKGDIAEGYSVSREKKESFPLTVTSAQKNPTAFYLCASANPGQGLPLHFGNGTRLTVT.

In DNA, the CDR3 is TGTGCCAGCAGTTGGGGGACAGTTACTAACTATGGCTACACCTTC. As protein: CASSWGTVTNYGYTF. The chain employs TRBV12-3 or TRBV12-4 and TRBJ1-2; 7 bases line up with TRBD1. This CDR3 has 15 residues. V lost 4 bases, J lost 0 bases, and 5 bases stayed unmatched.

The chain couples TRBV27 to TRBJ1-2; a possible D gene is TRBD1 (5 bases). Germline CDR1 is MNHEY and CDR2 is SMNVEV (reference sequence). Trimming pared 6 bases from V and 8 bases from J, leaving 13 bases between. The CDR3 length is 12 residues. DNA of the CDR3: TGTGCCAGCAGGACGGGGGTTGAAGGCTACACCTTC. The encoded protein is CASRTGVEGYTF.

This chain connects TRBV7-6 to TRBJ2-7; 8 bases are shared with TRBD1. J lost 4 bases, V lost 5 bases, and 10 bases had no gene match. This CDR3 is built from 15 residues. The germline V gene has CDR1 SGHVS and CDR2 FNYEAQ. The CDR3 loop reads CASSPRQGTDYEQYF. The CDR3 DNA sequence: TGTGCCAGCAGCCCCCGACAGGGGACTGATTACGAGCAGTACTTC. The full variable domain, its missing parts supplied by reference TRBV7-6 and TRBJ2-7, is GAGVSQSPRYKVTKRGQDVALRCDPISGHVSLYWYRQALGQGPEFLTYFNYEAQQDKSGLPNDRFSAERPEGSISTLTIQRTEQRDSAMYRCASSPRQGTDYEQYFGPGTRLTVT.

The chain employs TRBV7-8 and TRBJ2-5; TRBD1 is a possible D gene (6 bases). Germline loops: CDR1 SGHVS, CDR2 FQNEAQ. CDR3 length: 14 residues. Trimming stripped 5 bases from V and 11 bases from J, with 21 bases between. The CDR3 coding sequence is TGTGCCAGCAGCCCAGGGGTGGTCCAAGAGAGTCAGTACTTC. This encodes CASSPGVVQESQYF.

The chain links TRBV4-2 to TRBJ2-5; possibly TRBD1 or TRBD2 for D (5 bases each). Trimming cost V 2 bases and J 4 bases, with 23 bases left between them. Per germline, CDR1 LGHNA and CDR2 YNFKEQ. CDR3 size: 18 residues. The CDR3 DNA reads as TGTGCCAGCAGCCAATGGACCTCCGGGACGATGGAAGGAGAGACCCAGTACTTC. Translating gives CASSQWTSGTMEGETQYF.

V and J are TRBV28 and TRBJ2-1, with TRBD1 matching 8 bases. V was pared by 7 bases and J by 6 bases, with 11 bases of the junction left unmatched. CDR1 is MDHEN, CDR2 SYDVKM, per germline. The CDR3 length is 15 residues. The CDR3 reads CASNPDRERGNEQFF. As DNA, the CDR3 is TGTGCCAGCAACCCGGACAGGGAACGGGGCAATGAGCAGTTCTTC.

The CDR3 loop is CASSPLGTTETQYF. The CDR3 nucleotides read TGTGCCAGCAGTCCCCTAGGGACTACGGAGACCCAGTACTTC. V and J are TRBV25-1 and TRBJ2-5, with 7 positions matching TRBD2. The CDR3 contains 14 residues. The V and J ends lost 5 bases and 5 bases, in that order; junction bases with no gene match: 8. Germline V gene data show CDR1 as MGHDK and CDR2 as SYGVNS. Full variable domain (remainder filled in from reference TRBV25-1 and TRBJ2-5): EADIYQTPRYLVIGTGKKITLECSQTMGHDKMYWYQQDPGMELHLIHYSYGVNSTEKGDLSSESTVSRIRTEHFPLTLESARPSHTSQYLCASSPLGTTETQYFGPGTRLLVL.

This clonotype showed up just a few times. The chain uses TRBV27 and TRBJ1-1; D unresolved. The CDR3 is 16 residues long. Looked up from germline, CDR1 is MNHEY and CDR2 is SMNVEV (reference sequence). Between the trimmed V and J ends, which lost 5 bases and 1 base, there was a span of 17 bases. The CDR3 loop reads CASSPLTPGSNTEAFF. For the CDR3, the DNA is TGTGCCAGCAGTCCACTAACCCCGGGGTCGAACACTGAAGCTTTCTTT.